A single sample is the source of the 30 T cell receptor beta chains below, sequenced in a study of T cell responses to AZD1222 COVID-19 vaccine. The table came from immunoSEQ multiplex PCR; TCRdb's copy has only in-frame clones and leaves some out. The sample has fewer than 90,000 clones; about nine tenths are singletons. The input for sequencing was peripheral blood, taken 28 days after the second AZD1222 dose. The receptors come from an adult who received the AZD1222 COVID-19 vaccine.

The chain uses TRBV7-8 and TRBJ1-1; tentative D call: TRBD1 (6 bases). Germline V gives CDR1 SGHVS, CDR2 FQNEAQ. The CDR3 consists of 15 residues. Trimming took 7 bases from V and 5 from J, leaving 20 bases between them. The CDR3 DNA sequence: TGTGCCAGCACCAAGAGCGGGGGCGCATCTACTGAAGCTTTCTTT. Encoded protein: CASTKSGGASTEAFF.

The J gene is TRBJ1-2, the V gene TRBV2; 8 bases align to TRBD1. Losses at the gene ends were 8 bases for V and 4 bases for J; bases not matched to a gene: 9. Germline V CDR1 and CDR2: SNHLY, FYNNEI. CDR3 length: 14 residues. For the CDR3, the DNA is TGTGCCAGCCGGCGGACAGGGAGTACCTATGGCTACACCTTC. Translated, it gives CASRRTGSTYGYTF.

The chain combines TRBV30 with TRBJ1-2; D is uncertain. Per germline, CDR1 GTSNPN and CDR2 SVGIG (reference sequence). V was clipped by 1 base and J by 8 bases, with 14 bases between them. The CDR3 spans 13 residues. This CDR3 reads CAWSDGLTGGYTF. In nucleotides, the CDR3 is TGTGCCTGGAGTGACGGACTGACGGGGGGCTACACCTTC.

V gene TRBV5-1 combines with J gene TRBJ2-3, with 7 bases lining up with TRBD1. CDR3 length equals 16 residues. V gave up 7 bases and J gave up 5 bases; unmatched junction bases: 16. The V gene's germline CDR1 is SGHRS and CDR2 YFSETQ. The CDR3 here is CASQKSTGHSLDTQYF. The CDR3 nucleotides read TGCGCCAGCCAAAAATCGACAGGGCACTCGTTAGATACGCAGTATTTT.

V gene TRBV19 combines with J gene TRBJ1-5; unclear D gene. V shed 6 bases and J shed 6 bases, with 15 bases lying between them. This CDR3 comprises 14 residues. Germline-derived CDR1 and CDR2 are LNHDA and SQIVND (reference sequence). The CDR3: CASSLVGAGQPQHF. The CDR3 DNA is TGTGCCAGTAGCCTCGTTGGCGCGGGTCAGCCCCAGCATTTT.

The CDR3 DNA reads as TGTGCCAGCAGCGCCCTTACAGTGAACACTGAAGCTTTCTTT. Residues: CASSALTVNTEAFF. The V and J genes are TRBV9 and TRBJ1-1; D is unclear. V lost 3 bases to trimming and J lost 0 bases, with 9 bases between them. CDR1 is SGDLS and CDR2 is YYNGEE in the germline V gene. CDR3 length: 14 amino acids.

The chain uses TRBV7-9 and TRBJ1-4; D is perhaps TRBD1 (6 bases). Germline assignment: CDR1 SEHNR and CDR2 FQNEAQ (reference sequence). This CDR3 spans 15 amino acids. Trimming removed 6 bases from V and 4 bases from J, with 15 bases in between. The CDR3 protein is CASSFTGQYNEKLFF. As DNA, the CDR3 is TGTGCCAGCAGTTTTACAGGACAGTATAATGAAAAACTGTTTTTT.

This chain connects TRBV4-1 to TRBJ2-7; unclear D gene. The CDR3 sequence is 14 residues long. Germline-derived CDR1 and CDR2 are MGHRA and YSYEKL. The V end was cut by 5 bases, the J end by 0 bases, with 11 bases between. The CDR3 nucleotides read TGCGCCAGCAGCTTGATTGGGAACTCCTACGAGCAGTACTTC. Encoded protein: CASSLIGNSYEQYF.

J is TRBJ2-5 and V is TRBV9; 12 nucleotides align to TRBD1. The CDR3 consists of 15 residues. Trimming took 4 bases from V and 4 from J; bases not matched to a gene: 5. Germline CDR1 is SGDLS and CDR2 is YYNGEE. The CDR3 DNA reads as TGTGCCAGCAGCCCCCGGGACAGGGGGCTAGAGACCCAGTACTTC. Translation gives CASSPRDRGLETQYF.

V usage is TRBV11-2 and J usage is TRBJ1-1; TRBD1 is a possible D gene (6 bases). Trimming left V 3 bases short and J 5 bases short, with 16 bases between. This CDR3 has 15 amino acids. The germline V gene encodes CDR1 SGHAT and CDR2 FQNNGV. The DNA of the CDR3 is TGTGCCAGCAGCTTCCAGGGGCTGGATGGAACTGAAGCTTTCTTT. Residues: CASSFQGLDGTEAFF.

The chain is built from TRBV10-2 and TRBJ1-3; D is ambiguous. Germline assignment: CDR1 WSHSY and CDR2 SAAADI. The CDR3 sequence is 14 residues long. Trimming stripped 8 bases from V and 0 bases from J, with 11 bases between. In DNA, the CDR3 is TGCGCCAGCGCGGAAGGGAACTCTGGAAACACCATATATTTT. It yields the protein CASAEGNSGNTIYF.

V usage is TRBV5-1 and J usage is TRBJ1-1; D is perhaps TRBD1 (5 bases). The CDR3 sequence is 15 residues long. Germline V gives CDR1 SGHRS, CDR2 YFSETQ. The V end lost 1 base, the J end lost 1 base, and 11 bases lay between the germline ends. The CDR3 DNA is TGCGCCAGCAGCTTGACAGGACAAAGGAACACTGAAGCTTTCTTT. Its protein is CASSLTGQRNTEAFF.

The chain carries TRBV20-1 and TRBJ1-6; D perhaps matches TRBD1 (6 bases). Germline CDR1 and CDR2: DFQATT and SNEGSKA (reference sequence). The CDR3 is 13 residues long. V was clipped by 3 bases and J by 8 bases, with 11 bases between them. The CDR3: CSASAQGDSPLHF. DNA of the CDR3: TGCAGTGCTAGTGCACAGGGAGATTCACCCCTCCACTTT.

This sequence joins TRBV19 and TRBJ2-7; a weak D match, TRBD2 (6 bases). Trimming pared 3 bases from V and 2 bases from J, leaving 11 bases between. The CDR3 contains 14 residues. Per germline, CDR1 LNHDA and CDR2 SQIVND (reference sequence). CDR3 coding DNA: TGTGCCAGTAGTATGGCGGGACCACCCTACGAGCAGTACTTC. Residues: CASSMAGPPYEQYF. Supplemented by reference TRBV19 and TRBJ2-7, the full variable domain reads DGGITQSPKYLFRKEGQNVTLSCEQNLNHDAMYWYRQDPGQGLRLIYYSQIVNDFQKGDIAEGYSVSREKKESFPLTVTSAQKNPTAFYLCASSMAGPPYEQYFGPGTRLTVT.

The chain employs TRBV19 and TRBJ1-2, with D possibly matching TRBD1 (5 bases). Per germline, CDR1 LNHDA and CDR2 SQIVND (reference sequence). This CDR3 has 15 amino acids. V was pared by 3 bases and J by 8 bases, with 19 bases between. CDR3 DNA sequence: TGTGCCAGTAGTATCCGGTGGGACCGCCATAGGGGCTACACCTTC. It is translated as CASSIRWDRHRGYTF.

This chain links TRBV10-3 with TRBJ1-2; D remains unclear. Germline V gene sequence: CDR1 ENHRY, CDR2 SYGVKD. Trimming stripped 5 bases from V and 2 bases from J, with 15 bases between. The CDR3 extends over 15 amino acids. The CDR3 spells CAISPQEAGNYGYTF. CDR3 DNA sequence: TGTGCCATCAGTCCCCAGGAGGCGGGGAACTATGGCTACACCTTC.

V gene TRBV20-1 combines with J gene TRBJ1-2; D may be TRBD1 (5 bases). Germline CDR1 and CDR2: DFQATT and SNEGSKA (reference sequence). This CDR3 region has 11 residues. CDR3 sequence: CRPLGESGYTF. CDR3 DNA sequence: TGCAGGCCACTGGGGGAGAGTGGCTACACCTTC.

The chain has TRBV7-9 and TRBJ2-1; D gene ambiguous. Per the germline V gene, CDR1 is SEHNR and CDR2 is FQNEAQ (reference sequence). V lost 5 bases, J lost 8 bases, and 10 bases lay in between. This CDR3 region has 12 residues. CDR3 bases: TGTGCCAGCAGCCAGGAATATCATGAGCAGTTCTTC. This gives the protein CASSQEYHEQFF.

The rearrangement uses TRBV3-1 (or the pseudogene TRBV3-2) and TRBJ1-2; weak D call: TRBD1 (5 bases). Looked up from germline, CDR1 is LGHDT and CDR2 is YNNKEL (reference sequence). The V end was cut by 2 bases, the J end by 7 bases, with 23 bases between. This CDR3 has 17 amino acids. The chain's CDR3 is CASSQQTPGRGQSGYTF. CDR3 nucleotides: TGTGCCAGCAGCCAACAAACCCCGGGGAGGGGCCAGAGTGGCTACACCTTC.

In its sample, this clone was seen once. The V call is TRBV9, the J call TRBJ1-1; TRBD1 is a possible D gene (6 bases). There are 15 residues in the CDR3. The germline V gene has CDR1 SGDLS and CDR2 YYNGEE. V dropped 5 bases and J dropped 1 base, with 15 bases sitting between them. The CDR3 bases are TGTGCCAGCAGTTCGGCACAGGGACAGAACACTGAAGCTTTCTTT. It specifies CASSSAQGQNTEAFF.

The gene calls are TRBV11-3 and TRBJ2-2; 7 nucleotides line up with TRBD2. J was trimmed by 1 base and V by 0 bases; bases with no gene match: 5. The length of the CDR3 is 17 residues. Germline lookup yields CDR1 SGHNT and CDR2 YENEEA. DNA for the CDR3: TGTGCCAGCAGCTTAGATCGACTAGCACTGAACACCGGGGAGCTGTTTTTT. Amino acids: CASSLDRLALNTGELFF.

CDR3 DNA: TGTGCCATCAGCCGAGGACAGGGGGACTATGGCTACACCTTC. It yields the protein CAISRGQGDYGYTF. The rearrangement joins TRBV10-3 to TRBJ1-2; 10 bases are shared with TRBD1. CDR1 and CDR2 (germline): ENHRY, SYGVKD. Trimming removed 6 bases from V and 3 bases from J; junction bases left unmatched: 4. The CDR3 is 14 amino acids.

The rearrangement links TRBV9 to TRBJ1-2, with D uncertain. The CDR3 totals 14 residues. The V gene lost 0 bases and the J gene lost 2 bases, with 8 bases spanning the gap. Germline CDR1 is SGDLS and CDR2 is YYNGEE. CDR3 sequence: CASSVDLRNYGYTF. The CDR3 DNA follows: TGTGCCAGCAGCGTAGATTTGAGGAACTATGGCTACACCTTC.

The rearrangement links TRBV7-3 to TRBJ2-7; D is possibly TRBD2 (5 bases). Germline V gives CDR1 SGHTA, CDR2 FQGTGA. V was pared by 2 bases and J by 3 bases, with 8 bases between. The CDR3 covers 13 residues. The CDR3 is CASSLGLHYEQYF. DNA of the CDR3: TGTGCCAGCAGCTTAGGACTGCACTACGAGCAGTACTTC.

The rearrangement uses TRBV5-1 and TRBJ2-7; D remains ambiguous. CDR3 length equals 11 residues. The V end was cut by 0 bases, the J end by 11 bases, with 9 bases between. The germline V gene encodes CDR1 SGHRS and CDR2 YFSETQ. The CDR3 coding sequence is TGCGCCAGCAGCTTGGAAAGTTCGAAGTACTTC. This gives the protein CASSLESSKYF.

This chain uses TRBV27 with TRBJ1-1, with TRBD1 matching 7 bases. The CDR3 sequence is 13 residues long. With 6 bases clipped from V and 5 bases from J, the junction kept 6 bases outside the gene matches. Germline V gives CDR1 MNHEY, CDR2 SMNVEV (reference sequence). CDR3 in amino acids: CASRTGFGTEAFF. CDR3 DNA sequence: TGTGCCAGCAGGACAGGGTTTGGGACTGAAGCTTTCTTT.

The rearrangement joins TRBV6-5 to TRBJ2-1; the D is unclear. The V gene's germline CDR1 is MNHEY and CDR2 SVGAGI. Trimming shortened V by 7 bases and J by 8 bases, and 9 bases separated the two germline ends. The CDR3 runs 11 residues. The CDR3 spells CASTNNDEQFF. The DNA of the CDR3 is TGTGCCAGCACCAACAACGATGAGCAGTTCTTC.

The rearrangement links TRBV24-1 to TRBJ2-1; D ambiguous. The CDR3 has 12 amino acids. The germline V gene has CDR1 KGHDR and CDR2 SFDVKD. The V end was cut by 3 bases, the J end by 6 bases, with 5 bases between. The CDR3 spells CATSDPSNEQFF. The CDR3 DNA is TGTGCCACCAGTGATCCTTCCAATGAGCAGTTCTTC.

This clone appeared a single time. The rearrangement joins TRBV19 to TRBJ2-3, with D maybe TRBD1 (6 bases). The CDR3 totals 15 residues. The ends were cut back, 3 bases at V and 5 bases at J, with 15 bases in the middle. Germline V CDR1 and CDR2: LNHDA, SQIVND (reference sequence). CDR3 DNA sequence: TGTGCCAGTAGTATCGTCCAGGGGACCCTAGATACGCAGTATTTT. Protein: CASSIVQGTLDTQYF.

The rearrangement uses TRBV5-1 and TRBJ2-3; weak D call: TRBD2 (5 bases). The length of the CDR3 is 15 residues. Looked up from germline, CDR1 is SGHRS and CDR2 is YFSETQ. V gave up 4 bases and J gave up 1 base, with 13 bases separating them. The CDR3, as DNA: TGCGCCAGCAGCCCCCTCCCCGGGGGCACAGATACGCAGTATTTT. Translating gives CASSPLPGGTDTQYF.